Listed here is a single T cell receptor beta chain. What it binds is unknown. The PCR was carried out with 60 Vbeta primers and 13 Jbeta primers. Produced via immunoSEQ multiplex PCR; TCRdb's table is partial and in-frame only. Among under 200,000 clones, 80% were seen once, and the ten largest hold around 6%. The data are from a study of cytomegalovirus exposure and HLA in healthy donors. The ends were cut back, 2 bases at V and 4 bases at J, with 12 bases in the middle. This CDR3 region has 15 residues. CDR1 and CDR2 (germline): LNHDA, SQIVND (reference sequence). Study results and caveats: A later analysis, which compared TCR beta chains of equal frequency, found the HLA-associated ones more clonally expanded. Near-uniform donor sequencing depth was presumed by presence/absence analyses. The study put 150 to 200 TCR beta chains on its list as cytomegalovirus-associated. A later analysis reportedly found fewer N-insertions in an Asian-associated ancestry cluster than the roughly 670-donor mean.

The rearrangement links TRBV19 to TRBJ2-1; D remains unclear. The sequenced material came from PBMCs. The TCR was taken from a man aged 40-55 years in good health and CMV-seronegative. Here the CDR3 reads CASSIRPAQYNEQFF. The CDR3, as DNA: TGTGCCAGTAGTATACGTCCGGCACAGTACAATGAGCAGTTCTTC.